One sample yielded the 5 T cell receptor beta chains listed below, sequenced in a study of shared T cell receptors in the human thymus. The table came from immunoSEQ multiplex PCR; TCRdb's copy has only in-frame clones and leaves some out. Found here are under 700,000 clones, more than 75% of them singletons; the top ten hold less than 0.015%. These data also formed part of another study, on human thymus T cells.

The material sequenced was thymocytes. The receptors shown here come from a boy under two years old with a congenital heart defect.

This chain uses TRBV27 with TRBJ2-3; 9 bases are a match to TRBD2. Per germline, CDR1 MNHEY and CDR2 SMNVEV (reference sequence). Losses at the gene ends were 2 bases for V and 2 bases for J; bases not matched to a gene: 8. CDR3 length equals 17 residues. The CDR3 sequence is CASSLGAGLATTDTQYF. The CDR3 bases are TGTGCCAGCAGTTTAGGTGCCGGACTAGCGACCACAGATACGCAGTATTTT.

The chain joins TRBV30 to TRBJ2-7, with TRBD2 matching over 10 bases. This CDR3 contains 19 residues. The J segment lost 7 bases and the V segment lost 0 bases, leaving 21 bases of the junction unmatched. In germline, CDR1 is GTSNPN, CDR2 SVGIG (reference sequence). CDR3 DNA: TGTGCCTGGAGTGTAAAGGTTCCCAGAGCGGGAGGGCCCTTGAGTGAGCAGTACTTC. Translated: CAWSVKVPRAGGPLSEQYF.

The rearrangement uses TRBV5-1 and TRBJ2-1; D possibly corresponds to TRBD2 (5 bases). Trimming cost V 0 bases and J 1 base, with 11 bases left between them. Germline CDR1 reads SGHRS; CDR2 reads YFSETQ. The CDR3 is 16 amino acids. CDR3 in amino acids: CASSLVSSISYNEQFF. DNA of the CDR3: TGCGCCAGCAGCTTGGTGTCTAGCATATCCTACAATGAGCAGTTCTTC.

The chain couples TRBV27 to TRBJ2-5, with D perhaps TRBD2 (7 bases). Germline V gene sequence: CDR1 MNHEY, CDR2 SMNVEV (reference sequence). This CDR3 is built from 18 residues. V shed 8 bases and J shed 6 bases, with 31 bases lying between them. CDR3 nucleotide sequence: TGTGCCAGCGTAGGTCGGTGGGGGGCTAGCGGTGGAATTCAGACCCAGTACTTC. It translates to CASVGRWGASGGIQTQYF.

The chain uses TRBV4-1 and TRBJ2-5; tentative D call: TRBD2 (6 bases). V was shortened by 0 bases and J by 3 bases, with 11 bases between the two germline ends. The CDR3 is 15 residues long. CDR1 MGHRA and CDR2 YSYEKL come from the germline V gene. The CDR3 here is CASSQDTTGEETQYF. The CDR3 region has the DNA TGCGCCAGCAGCCAAGATACCACGGGAGAAGAGACCCAGTACTTC.